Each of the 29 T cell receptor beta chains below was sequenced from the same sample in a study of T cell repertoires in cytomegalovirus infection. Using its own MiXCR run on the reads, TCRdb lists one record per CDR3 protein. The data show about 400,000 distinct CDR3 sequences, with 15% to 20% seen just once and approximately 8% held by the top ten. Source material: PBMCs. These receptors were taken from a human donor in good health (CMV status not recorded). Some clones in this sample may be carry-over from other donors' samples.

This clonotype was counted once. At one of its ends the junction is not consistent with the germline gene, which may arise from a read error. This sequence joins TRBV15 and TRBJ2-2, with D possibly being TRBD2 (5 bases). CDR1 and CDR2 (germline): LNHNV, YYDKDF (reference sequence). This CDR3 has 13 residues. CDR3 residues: CATIRVAGEELLF. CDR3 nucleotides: TGTGCCACCATCAGAGTGGCGGGTGAGGAGCTGTTGTTT.

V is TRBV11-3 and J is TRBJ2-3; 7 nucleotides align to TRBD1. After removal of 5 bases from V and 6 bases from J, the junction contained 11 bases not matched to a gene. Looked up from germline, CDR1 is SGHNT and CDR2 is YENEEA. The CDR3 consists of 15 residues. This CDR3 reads CASSPAGTEDDTQYF. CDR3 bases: TGTGCCAGCAGCCCAGCCGGGACAGAGGATGATACGCAGTATTTT.

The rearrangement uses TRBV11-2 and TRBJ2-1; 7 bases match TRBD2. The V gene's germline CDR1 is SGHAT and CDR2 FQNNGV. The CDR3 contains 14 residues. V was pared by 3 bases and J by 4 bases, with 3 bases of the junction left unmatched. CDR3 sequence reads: CASSFASGYNEQFF. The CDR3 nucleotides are TGTGCCAGCAGCTTCGCTAGCGGATACAATGAGCAGTTCTTC.

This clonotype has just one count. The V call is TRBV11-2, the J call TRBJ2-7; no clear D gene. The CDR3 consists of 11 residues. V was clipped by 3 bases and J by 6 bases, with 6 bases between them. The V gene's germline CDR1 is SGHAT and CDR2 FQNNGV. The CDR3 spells CASSFLSEQYF. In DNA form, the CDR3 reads TGTGCCAGCAGCTTCCTTAGCGAGCAGTACTTC.

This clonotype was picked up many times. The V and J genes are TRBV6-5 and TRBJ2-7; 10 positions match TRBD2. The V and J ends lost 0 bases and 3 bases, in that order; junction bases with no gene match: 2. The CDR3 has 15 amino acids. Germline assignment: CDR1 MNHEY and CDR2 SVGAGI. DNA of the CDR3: TGTGCCAGCAGTTACTCAGCTAGCGGGAGCTACGAGCAGTACTTC. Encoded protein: CASSYSASGSYEQYF.

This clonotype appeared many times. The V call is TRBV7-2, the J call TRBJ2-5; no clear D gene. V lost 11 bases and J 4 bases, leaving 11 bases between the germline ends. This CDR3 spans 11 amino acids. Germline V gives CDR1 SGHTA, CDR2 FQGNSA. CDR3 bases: TGTGCCTCCTCCCAGCGAGAGACCCAGTACTTC. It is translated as CASSQRETQYF.

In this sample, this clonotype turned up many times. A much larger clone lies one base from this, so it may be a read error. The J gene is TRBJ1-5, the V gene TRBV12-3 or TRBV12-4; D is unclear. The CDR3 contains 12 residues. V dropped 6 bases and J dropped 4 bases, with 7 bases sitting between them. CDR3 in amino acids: CASSAGNQPQHF. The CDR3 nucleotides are TGTGCCAGCAGCGCCGGGAATCAGCCCCAGCATTTT.

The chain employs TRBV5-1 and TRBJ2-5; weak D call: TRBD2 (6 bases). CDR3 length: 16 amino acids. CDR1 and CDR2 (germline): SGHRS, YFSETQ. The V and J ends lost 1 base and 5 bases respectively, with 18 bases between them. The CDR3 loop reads CASSLTPGLYIETQYF. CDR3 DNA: TGCGCCAGCAGCTTGACACCGGGACTTTACATTGAGACCCAGTACTTC.

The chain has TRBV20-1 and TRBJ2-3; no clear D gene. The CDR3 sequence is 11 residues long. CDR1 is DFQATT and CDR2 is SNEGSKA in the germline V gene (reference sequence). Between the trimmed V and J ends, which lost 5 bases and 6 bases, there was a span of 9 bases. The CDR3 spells CSASPRDTQYF. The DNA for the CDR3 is TGCAGTGCTTCCCCACGGGATACGCAGTATTTT.

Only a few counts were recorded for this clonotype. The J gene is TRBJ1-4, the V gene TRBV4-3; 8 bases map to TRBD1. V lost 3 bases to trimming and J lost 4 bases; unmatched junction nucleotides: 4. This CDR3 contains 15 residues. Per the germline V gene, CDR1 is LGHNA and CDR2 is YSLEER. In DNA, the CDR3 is TGCGCCAGCAGCCATCGGACAGGGATTAATGAAAAACTGTTTTTT. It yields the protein CASSHRTGINEKLFF.

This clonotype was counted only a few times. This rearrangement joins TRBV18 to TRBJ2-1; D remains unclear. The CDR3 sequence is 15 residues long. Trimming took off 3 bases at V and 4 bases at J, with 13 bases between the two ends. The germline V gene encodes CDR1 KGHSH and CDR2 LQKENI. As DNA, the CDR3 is TGTGCCAGCTCACCGTTGGGTCTTTTTTACAATGAGCAGTTCTTC. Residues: CASSPLGLFYNEQFF.

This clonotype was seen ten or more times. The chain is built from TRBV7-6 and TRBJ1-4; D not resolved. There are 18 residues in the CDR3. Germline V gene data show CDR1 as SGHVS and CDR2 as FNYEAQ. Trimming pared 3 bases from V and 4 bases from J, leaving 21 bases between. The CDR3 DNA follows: TGTGCCAGCAGCTTTCCCCCGCGCCCCCGAGGTGGTAATGAAAAACTGTTTTTT. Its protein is CASSFPPRPRGGNEKLFF.

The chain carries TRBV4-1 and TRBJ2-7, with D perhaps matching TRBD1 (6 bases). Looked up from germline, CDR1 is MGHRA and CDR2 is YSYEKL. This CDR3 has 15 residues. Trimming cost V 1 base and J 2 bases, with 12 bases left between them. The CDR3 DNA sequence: TGCGCCAGCAGCCAAGCACAGGGAAAAGCCTACGAGCAGTACTTC. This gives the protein CASSQAQGKAYEQYF.

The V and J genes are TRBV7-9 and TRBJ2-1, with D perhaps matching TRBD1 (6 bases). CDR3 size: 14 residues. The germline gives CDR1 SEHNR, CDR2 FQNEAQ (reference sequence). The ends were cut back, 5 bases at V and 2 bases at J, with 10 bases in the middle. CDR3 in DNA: TGTGCCAGCAGCGCAGGGGACACCTACAATGAGCAGTTCTTC. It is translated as CASSAGDTYNEQFF. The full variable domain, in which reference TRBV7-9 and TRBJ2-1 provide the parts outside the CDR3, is DTGVSQNPRHKITKRGQNVTFRCDPISEHNRLYWYRQTLGQGPEFLTYFQNEAQLEKSRLLSDRFSAERPKGSFSTLEIQRTEQGDSAMYLCASSAGDTYNEQFFGPGTRLTVL.

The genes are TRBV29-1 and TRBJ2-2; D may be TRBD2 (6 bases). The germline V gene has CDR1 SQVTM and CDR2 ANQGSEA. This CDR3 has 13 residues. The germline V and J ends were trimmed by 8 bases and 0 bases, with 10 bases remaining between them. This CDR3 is CSRGTSNTGELFF. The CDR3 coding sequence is TGCAGCCGCGGGACTTCGAACACCGGGGAGCTGTTTTTT.

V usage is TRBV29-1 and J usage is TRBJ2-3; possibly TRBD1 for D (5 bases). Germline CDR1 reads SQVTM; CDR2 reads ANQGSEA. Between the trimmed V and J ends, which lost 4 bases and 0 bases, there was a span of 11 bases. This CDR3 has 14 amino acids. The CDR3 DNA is TGCAGCGTTGCTCCAGGGATCAGCACAGATACGCAGTATTTT. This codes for CSVAPGISTDTQYF.

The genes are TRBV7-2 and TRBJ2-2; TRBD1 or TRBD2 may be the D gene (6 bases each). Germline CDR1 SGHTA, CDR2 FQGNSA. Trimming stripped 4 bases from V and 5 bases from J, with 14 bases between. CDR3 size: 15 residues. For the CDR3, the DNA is TGTGCCAGCAGCTCCAGCCGGGGGCCAACCGGGGAGCTGTTTTTT. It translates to CASSSSRGPTGELFF. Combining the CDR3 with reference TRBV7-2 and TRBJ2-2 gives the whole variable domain GAGVSQSPSNKVTEKGKDVELRCDPISGHTALYWYRQSLGQGLEFLIYFQGNSAPDKSGLPSDRFSAERTGGSVSTLTIQRTQQEDSAVYLCASSSSRGPTGELFFGEGSRLTVL.

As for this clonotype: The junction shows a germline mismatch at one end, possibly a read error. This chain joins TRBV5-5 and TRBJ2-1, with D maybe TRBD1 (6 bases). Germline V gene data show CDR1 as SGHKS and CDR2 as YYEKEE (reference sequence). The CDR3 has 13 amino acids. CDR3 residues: CATSLTGSNEQFF. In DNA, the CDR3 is TGTGCCACCAGCCTCACAGGGTCCAATGAGCAGTTCTTC.

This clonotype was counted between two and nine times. The CDR3 is CASSQRHSNQPQHF. The CDR3 DNA is TGTGCCAGCAGCCAAAGACATAGCAATCAGCCCCAGCATTTT. The rearrangement links TRBV5-5 to TRBJ1-5; no clear D gene. V lost 4 bases and J lost 0, with 8 bases in between. CDR3 length: 14 residues. The germline V gene encodes CDR1 SGHKS and CDR2 YYEKEE (reference sequence).

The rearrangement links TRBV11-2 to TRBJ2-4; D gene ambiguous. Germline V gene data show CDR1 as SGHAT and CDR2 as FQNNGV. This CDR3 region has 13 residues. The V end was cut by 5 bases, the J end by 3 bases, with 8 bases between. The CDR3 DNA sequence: TGTGCCAGCAGCCCGCTGGACAAAAACATTCAGTACTTC. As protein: CASSPLDKNIQYF.

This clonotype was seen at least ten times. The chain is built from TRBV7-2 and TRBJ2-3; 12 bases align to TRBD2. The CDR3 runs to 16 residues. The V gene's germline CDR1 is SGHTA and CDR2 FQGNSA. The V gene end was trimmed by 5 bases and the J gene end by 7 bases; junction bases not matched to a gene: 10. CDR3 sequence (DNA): TGTGCCAGCAGCCTGGGCGGACTAGCGGGATTGTATACGCAGTATTTT. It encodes CASSLGGLAGLYTQYF.

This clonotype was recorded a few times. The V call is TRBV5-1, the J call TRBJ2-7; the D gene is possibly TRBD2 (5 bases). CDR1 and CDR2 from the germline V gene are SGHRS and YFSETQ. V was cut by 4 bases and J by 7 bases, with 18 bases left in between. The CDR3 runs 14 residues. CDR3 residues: CASSPEGATREQYF. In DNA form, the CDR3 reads TGCGCCAGCAGCCCCGAGGGCGCGACTCGGGAGCAGTACTTC. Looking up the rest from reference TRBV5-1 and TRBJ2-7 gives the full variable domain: KAGVTQTPRYLIKTRGQQVTLSCSPISGHRSVSWYQQTPGQGLQFLFEYFSETQRNKGNFPGRFSGRQFSNSRSEMNVSTLELGDSALYLCASSPEGATREQYFGPGTRLTVT.

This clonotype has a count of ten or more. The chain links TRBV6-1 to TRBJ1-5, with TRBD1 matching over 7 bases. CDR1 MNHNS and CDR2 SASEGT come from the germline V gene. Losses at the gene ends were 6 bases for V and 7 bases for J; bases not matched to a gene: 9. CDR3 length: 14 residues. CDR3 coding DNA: TGTGCCAGCAGGTCCTGGGAACAGGGGCAGCCCCAGCATTTT. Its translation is CASRSWEQGQPQHF.

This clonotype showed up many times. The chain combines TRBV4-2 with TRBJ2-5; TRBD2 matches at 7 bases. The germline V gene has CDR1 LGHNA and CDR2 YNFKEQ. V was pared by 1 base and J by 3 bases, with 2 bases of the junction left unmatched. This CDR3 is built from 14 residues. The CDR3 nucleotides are TGTGCCAGCAGCCAAGTTACTAGCGAAGAGACCCAGTACTTC. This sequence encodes CASSQVTSEETQYF.

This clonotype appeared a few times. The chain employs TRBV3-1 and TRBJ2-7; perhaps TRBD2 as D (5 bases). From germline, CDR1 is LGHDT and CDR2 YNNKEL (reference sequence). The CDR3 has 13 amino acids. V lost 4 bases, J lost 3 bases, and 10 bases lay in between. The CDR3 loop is CASSPGVFYEQYF. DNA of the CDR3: TGTGCCAGCAGCCCCGGGGTGTTCTACGAGCAGTACTTC.

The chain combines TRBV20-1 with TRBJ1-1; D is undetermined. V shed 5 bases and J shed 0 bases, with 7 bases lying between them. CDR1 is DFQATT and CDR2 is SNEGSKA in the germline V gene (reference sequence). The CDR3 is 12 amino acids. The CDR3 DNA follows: TGCAGTGCTCGAACGATGAACACTGAAGCTTTCTTT. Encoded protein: CSARTMNTEAFF.

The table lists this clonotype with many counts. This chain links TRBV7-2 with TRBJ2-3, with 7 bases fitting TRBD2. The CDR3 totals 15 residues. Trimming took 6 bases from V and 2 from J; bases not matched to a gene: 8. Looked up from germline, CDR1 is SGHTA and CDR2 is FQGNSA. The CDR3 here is CASRGGDRDTDTQYF. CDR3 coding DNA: TGTGCCAGCAGGGGAGGGGACCGAGACACAGATACGCAGTATTTT. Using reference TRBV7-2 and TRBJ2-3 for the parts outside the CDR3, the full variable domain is GAGVSQSPSNKVTEKGKDVELRCDPISGHTALYWYRQSLGQGLEFLIYFQGNSAPDKSGLPSDRFSAERTGGSVSTLTIQRTQQEDSAVYLCASRGGDRDTDTQYFGPGTRLTVL.

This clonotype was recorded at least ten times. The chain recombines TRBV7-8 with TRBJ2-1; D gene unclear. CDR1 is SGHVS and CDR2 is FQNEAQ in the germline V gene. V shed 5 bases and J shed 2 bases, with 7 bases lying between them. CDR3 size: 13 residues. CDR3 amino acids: CASSIGPYNEQFF. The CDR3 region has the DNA TGTGCCAGCAGCATTGGGCCCTACAATGAGCAGTTCTTC. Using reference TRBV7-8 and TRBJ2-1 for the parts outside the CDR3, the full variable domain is GAGVSQSPRYKVAKRGQDVALRCDPISGHVSLFWYQQALGQGPEFLTYFQNEAQLDKSGLPSDRFFAERPEGSVSTLKIQRTQQEDSAVYLCASSIGPYNEQFFGPGTRLTVL.

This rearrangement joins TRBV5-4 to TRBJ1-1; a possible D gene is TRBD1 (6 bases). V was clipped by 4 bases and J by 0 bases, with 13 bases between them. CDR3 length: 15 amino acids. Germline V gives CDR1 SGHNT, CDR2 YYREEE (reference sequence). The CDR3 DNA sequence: TGTGCCAGCAGCGAATCAGGGGCCCTGAACACTGAAGCTTTCTTT. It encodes CASSESGALNTEAFF.